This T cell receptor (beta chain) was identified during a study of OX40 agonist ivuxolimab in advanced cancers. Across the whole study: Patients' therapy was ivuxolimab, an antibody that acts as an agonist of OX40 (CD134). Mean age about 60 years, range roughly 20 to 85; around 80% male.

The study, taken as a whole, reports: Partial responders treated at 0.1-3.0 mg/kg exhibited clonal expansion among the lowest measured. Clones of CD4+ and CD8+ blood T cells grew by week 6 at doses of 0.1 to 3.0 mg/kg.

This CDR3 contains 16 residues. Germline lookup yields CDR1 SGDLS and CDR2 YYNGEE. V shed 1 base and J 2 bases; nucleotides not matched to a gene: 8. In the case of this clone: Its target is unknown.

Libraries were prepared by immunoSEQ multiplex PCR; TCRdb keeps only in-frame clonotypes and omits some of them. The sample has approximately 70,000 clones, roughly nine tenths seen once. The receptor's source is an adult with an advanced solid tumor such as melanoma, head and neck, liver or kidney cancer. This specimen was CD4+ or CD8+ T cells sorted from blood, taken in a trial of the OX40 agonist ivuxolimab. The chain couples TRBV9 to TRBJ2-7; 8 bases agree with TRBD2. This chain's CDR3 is CASSVNREGPTYEQYF. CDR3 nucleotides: TGTGCCAGCAGCGTAAATCGGGAGGGCCCCACCTACGAGCAGTACTTC.